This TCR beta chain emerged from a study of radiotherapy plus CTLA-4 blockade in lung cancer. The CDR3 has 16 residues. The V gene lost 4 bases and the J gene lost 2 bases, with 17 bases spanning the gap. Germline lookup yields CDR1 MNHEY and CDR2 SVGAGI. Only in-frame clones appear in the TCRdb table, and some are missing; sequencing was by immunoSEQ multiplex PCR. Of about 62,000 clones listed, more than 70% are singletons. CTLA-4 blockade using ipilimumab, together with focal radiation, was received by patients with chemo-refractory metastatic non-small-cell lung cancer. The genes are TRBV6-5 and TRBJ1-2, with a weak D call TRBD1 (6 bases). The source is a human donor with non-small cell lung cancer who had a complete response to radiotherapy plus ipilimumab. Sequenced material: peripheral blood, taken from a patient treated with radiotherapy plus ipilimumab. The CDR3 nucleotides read TGTGCCAGCAGTTCCGGACAGAGAATAATAAACTATGGCTACACCTTC. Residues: CASSSGQRIINYGYTF.